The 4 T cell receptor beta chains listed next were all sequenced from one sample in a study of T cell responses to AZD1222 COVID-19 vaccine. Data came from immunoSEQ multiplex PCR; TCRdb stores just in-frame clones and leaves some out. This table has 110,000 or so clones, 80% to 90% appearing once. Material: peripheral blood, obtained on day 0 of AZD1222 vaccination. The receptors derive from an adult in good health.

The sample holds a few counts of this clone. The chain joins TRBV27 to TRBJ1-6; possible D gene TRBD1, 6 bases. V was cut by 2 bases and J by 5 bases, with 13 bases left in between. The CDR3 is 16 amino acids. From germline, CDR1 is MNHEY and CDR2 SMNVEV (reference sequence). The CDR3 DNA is TGTGCCAGCAGTTTAAAGGGGGGTAAGGATAATTCACCCCTCCACTTT. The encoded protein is CASSLKGGKDNSPLHF.

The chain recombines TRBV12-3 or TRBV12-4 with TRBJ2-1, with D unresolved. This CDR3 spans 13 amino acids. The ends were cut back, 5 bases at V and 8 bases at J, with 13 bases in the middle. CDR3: CASSPRRSDEQFF. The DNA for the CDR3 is TGTGCCAGCAGTCCCCGACGGAGTGATGAGCAGTTCTTC.

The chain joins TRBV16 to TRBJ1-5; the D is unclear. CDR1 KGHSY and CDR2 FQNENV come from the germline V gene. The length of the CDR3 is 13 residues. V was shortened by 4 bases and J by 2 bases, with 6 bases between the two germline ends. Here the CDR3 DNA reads TGTGCCAGCAGCCGCGTAGGCAATCAGCCCCAGCATTTT. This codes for CASSRVGNQPQHF.

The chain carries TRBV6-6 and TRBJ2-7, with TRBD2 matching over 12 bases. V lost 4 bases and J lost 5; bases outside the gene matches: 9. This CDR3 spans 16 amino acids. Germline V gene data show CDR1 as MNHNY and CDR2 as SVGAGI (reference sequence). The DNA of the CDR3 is TGTGCCAGCAGTTCCGCATCGACTAGCGGGAGAGACGAGCAGTACTTC. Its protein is CASSSASTSGRDEQYF.